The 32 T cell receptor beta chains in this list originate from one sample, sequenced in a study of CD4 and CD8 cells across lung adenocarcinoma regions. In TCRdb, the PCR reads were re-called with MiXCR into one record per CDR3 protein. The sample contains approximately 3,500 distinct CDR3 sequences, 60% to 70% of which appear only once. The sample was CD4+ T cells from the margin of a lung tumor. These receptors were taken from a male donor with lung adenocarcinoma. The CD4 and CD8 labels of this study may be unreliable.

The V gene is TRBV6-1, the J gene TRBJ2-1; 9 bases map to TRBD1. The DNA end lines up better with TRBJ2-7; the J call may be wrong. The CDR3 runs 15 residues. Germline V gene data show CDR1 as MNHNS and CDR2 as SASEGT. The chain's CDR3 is CASSEAGTGLYEQYF. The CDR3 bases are TGTGCCAGCAGTGAAGCCGGGACAGGGCTTTACGAGCAGTACTTC.

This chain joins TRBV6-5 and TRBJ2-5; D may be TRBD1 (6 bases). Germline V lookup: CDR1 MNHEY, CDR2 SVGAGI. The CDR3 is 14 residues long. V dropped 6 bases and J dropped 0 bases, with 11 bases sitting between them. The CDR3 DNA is TGTGCCAGCAGCTACAGGGAGTACCAAGAGACCCAGTACTTC. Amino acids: CASSYREYQETQYF.

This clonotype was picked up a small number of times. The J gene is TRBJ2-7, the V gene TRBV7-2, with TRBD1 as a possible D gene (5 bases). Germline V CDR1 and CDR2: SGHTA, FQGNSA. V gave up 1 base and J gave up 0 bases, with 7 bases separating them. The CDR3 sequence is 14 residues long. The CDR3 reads CASSLDQGSYEQYF. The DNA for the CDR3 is TGTGCCAGCAGCTTAGACCAGGGCTCCTACGAGCAGTACTTC. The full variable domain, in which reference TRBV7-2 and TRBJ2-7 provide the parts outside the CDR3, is GAGVSQSPSNKVTEKGKDVELRCDPISGHTALYWYRQSLGQGLEFLIYFQGNSAPDKSGLPSDRFSAERTGGSVSTLTIQRTQQEDSAVYLCASSLDQGSYEQYFGPGTRLTVT.

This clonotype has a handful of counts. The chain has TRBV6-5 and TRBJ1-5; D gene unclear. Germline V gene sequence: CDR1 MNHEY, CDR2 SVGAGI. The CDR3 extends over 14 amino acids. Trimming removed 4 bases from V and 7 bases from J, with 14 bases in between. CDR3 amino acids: CASSSFGYLQPQHF. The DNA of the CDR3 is TGTGCCAGCAGTTCTTTCGGGTATCTCCAGCCCCAGCATTTT.

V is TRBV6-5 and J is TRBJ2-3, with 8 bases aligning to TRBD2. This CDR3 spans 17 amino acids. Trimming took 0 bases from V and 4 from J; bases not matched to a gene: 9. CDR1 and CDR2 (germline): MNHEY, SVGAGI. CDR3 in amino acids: CASSYSIGTGGADTQYF. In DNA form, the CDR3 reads TGTGCCAGCAGTTACTCGATCGGGACGGGAGGGGCAGATACGCAGTATTTT.

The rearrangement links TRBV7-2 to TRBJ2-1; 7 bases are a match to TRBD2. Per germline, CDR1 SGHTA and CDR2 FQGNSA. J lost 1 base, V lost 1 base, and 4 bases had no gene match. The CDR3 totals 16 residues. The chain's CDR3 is CASSLEAGVSYNEQFF. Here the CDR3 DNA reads TGTGCCAGCAGCTTAGAGGCGGGAGTATCCTACAATGAGCAGTTCTTC.

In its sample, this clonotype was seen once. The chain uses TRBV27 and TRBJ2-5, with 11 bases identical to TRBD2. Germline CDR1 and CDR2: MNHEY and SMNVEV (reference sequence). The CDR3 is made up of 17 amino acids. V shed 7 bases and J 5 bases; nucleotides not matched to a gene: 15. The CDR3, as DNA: TGTGCCAGCAAAGAAGATCTAGCGGGAGGATCAGGCGAGACCCAGTACTTC. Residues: CASKEDLAGGSGETQYF.

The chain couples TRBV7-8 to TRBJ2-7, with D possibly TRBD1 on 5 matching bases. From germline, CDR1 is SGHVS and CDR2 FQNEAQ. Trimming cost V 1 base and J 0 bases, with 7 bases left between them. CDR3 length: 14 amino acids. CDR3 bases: TGTGCCAGCAGCTTAGACAGGATCTCCTACGAGCAGTACTTC. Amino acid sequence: CASSLDRISYEQYF.

CDR3 in DNA: TGTGCCAGCAGTCTCGGACGGCAGTATGAAAAACTGTTTTTT. It yields the protein CASSLGRQYEKLFF. This chain joins TRBV12-3 or TRBV12-4 and TRBJ1-4; D not resolved. The ends were cut back, 5 bases at V and 6 bases at J, with 13 bases in the middle. The CDR3 runs 14 residues.

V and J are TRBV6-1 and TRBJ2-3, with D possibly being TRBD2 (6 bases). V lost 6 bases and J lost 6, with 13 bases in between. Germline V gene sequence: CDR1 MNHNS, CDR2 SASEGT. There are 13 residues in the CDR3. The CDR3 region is CASSRAGRDTQYF. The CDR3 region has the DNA TGTGCCAGCAGCCGTGCAGGGAGGGATACGCAGTATTTT.

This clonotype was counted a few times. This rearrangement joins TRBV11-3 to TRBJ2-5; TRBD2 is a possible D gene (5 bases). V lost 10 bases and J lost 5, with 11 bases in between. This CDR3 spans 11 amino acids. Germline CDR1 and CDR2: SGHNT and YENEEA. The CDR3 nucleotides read TGTGCCACCGGGGTAGGGGAGACCCAGTACTTC. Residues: CATGVGETQYF.

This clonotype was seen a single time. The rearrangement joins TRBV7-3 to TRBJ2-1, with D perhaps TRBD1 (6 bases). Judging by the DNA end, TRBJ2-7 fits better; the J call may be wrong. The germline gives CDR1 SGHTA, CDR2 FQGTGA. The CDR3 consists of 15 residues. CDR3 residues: CASSKGDGQTYEQYF. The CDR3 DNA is TGTGCCAGCAGCAAGGGGGATGGCCAAACCTACGAGCAGTACTTC.

The CDR3 spells CASSKASGTDTQYF. Written as DNA, the CDR3 is TGTGCCAGCAGTAAGGCTAGCGGCACAGATACGCAGTATTTT. V is TRBV6-1 and J is TRBJ2-5; D is perhaps TRBD2 (6 bases). The DNA end is more similar to TRBJ2-3, so the J call may be wrong. The length of the CDR3 is 14 residues. Germline V gives CDR1 MNHNS, CDR2 SASEGT.

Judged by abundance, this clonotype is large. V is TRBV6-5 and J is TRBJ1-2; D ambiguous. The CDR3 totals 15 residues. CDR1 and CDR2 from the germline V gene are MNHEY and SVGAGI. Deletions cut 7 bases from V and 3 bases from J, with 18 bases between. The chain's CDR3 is CASILSVAGHYGYTF. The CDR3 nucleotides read TGTGCCAGCATTTTATCGGTGGCGGGTCACTATGGCTACACCTTC.

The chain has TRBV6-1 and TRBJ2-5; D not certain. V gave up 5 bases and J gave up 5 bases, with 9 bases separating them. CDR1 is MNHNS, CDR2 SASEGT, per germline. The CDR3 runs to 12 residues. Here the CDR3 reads CASSPRLETQYF. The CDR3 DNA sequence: TGTGCCAGCAGTCCTAGACTGGAGACCCAGTACTTC.

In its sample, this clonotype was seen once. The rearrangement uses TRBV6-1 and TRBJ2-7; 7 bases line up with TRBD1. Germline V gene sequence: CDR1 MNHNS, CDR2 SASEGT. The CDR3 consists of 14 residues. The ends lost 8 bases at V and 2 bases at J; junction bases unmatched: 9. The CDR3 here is CASSPGQKTYEQYF. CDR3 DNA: TGTGCCAGCTCTCCGGGACAGAAGACCTACGAGCAGTACTTC.

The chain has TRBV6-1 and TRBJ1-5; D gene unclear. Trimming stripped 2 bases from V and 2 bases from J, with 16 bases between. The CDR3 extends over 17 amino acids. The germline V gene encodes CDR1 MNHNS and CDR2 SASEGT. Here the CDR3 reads CASSEWAGVGGNQPQHF. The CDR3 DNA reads TGTGCCAGCAGTGAATGGGCTGGGGTAGGAGGCAATCAGCCCCAGCATTTT.

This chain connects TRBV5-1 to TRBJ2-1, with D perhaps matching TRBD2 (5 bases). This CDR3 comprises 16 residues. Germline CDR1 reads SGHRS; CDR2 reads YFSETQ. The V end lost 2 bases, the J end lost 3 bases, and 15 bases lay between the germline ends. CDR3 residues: CASSLTPLAGYNEQFF. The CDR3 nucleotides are TGCGCCAGCAGCTTAACCCCTTTGGCGGGCTACAATGAGCAGTTCTTC.

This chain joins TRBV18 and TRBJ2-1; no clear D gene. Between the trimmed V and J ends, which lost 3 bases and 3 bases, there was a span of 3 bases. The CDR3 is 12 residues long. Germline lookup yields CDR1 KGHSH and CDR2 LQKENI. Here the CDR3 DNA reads TGTGCCAGCTCACCGTACTACAATGAGCAGTTCTTC. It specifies CASSPYYNEQFF.

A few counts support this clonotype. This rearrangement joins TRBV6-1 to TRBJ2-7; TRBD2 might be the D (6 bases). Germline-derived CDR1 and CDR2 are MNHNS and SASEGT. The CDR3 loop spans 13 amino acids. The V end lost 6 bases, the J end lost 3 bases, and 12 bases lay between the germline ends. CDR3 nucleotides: TGTGCCAGCAGCCCGGGACTGTTCTACGAGCAGTACTTC. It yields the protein CASSPGLFYEQYF.

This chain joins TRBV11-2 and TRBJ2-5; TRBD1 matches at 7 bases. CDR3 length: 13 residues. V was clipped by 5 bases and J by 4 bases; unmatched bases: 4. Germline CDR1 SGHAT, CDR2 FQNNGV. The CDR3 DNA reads TGTGCCAGCAGCCCTGGGACAGTAGAGACCCAGTACTTC. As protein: CASSPGTVETQYF.

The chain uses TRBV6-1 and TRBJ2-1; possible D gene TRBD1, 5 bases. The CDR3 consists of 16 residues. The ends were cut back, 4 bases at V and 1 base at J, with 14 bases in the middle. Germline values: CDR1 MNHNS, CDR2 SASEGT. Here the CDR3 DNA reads TGTGCCAGCAGTGTCTTCCAGGGTACGTCCTACAATGAGCAGTTCTTC. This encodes CASSVFQGTSYNEQFF.

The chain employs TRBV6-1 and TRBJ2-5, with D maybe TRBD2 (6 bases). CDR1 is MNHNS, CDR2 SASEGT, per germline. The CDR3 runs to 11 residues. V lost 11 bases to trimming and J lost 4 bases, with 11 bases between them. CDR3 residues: CAGGNPETQYF. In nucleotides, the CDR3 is TGTGCCGGGGGGAACCCAGAGACCCAGTACTTC.

The CDR3 protein is CASSFGQGGEQYF. The CDR3 DNA sequence: TGTGCCAGCAGCTTTGGACAGGGGGGAGAGCAGTACTTC. The chain combines TRBV7-8 with TRBJ2-7; TRBD1 agrees at 10 bases. The CDR3 consists of 13 residues. Trimming took 3 bases from V and 7 from J; bases not matched to a gene: 3. Germline CDR1 is SGHVS and CDR2 is FQNEAQ.

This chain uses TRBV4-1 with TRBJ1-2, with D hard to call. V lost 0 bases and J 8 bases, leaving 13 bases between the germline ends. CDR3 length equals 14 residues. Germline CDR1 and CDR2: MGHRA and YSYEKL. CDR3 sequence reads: CASSQEWEGSGYTF. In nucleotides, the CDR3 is TGCGCCAGCAGCCAAGAATGGGAGGGAAGCGGCTACACCTTC.

The CDR3 bases are TGTGCCAGTAGGGGGGGCTATAGCACTGAAGCTTTCTTT. This codes for CASRGGYSTEAFF. V gene TRBV6-1 combines with J gene TRBJ1-1; a possible D gene is TRBD1 (6 bases). V shed 9 bases and J shed 4 bases, with 15 bases lying between them. From germline, CDR1 is MNHNS and CDR2 SASEGT. This CDR3 is built from 13 residues.

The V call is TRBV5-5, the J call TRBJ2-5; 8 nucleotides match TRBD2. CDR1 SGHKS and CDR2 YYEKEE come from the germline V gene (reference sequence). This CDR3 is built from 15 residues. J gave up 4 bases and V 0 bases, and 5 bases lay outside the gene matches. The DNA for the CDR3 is TGTGCCAGCAGCTTGGCAGCGGGAGTGAGAGAGACCCAGTACTTC. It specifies CASSLAAGVRETQYF.

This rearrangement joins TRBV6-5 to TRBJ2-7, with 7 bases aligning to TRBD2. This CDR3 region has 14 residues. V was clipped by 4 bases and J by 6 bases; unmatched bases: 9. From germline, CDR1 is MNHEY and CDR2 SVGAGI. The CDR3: CASSSWGGGPEQYF. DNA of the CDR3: TGTGCCAGCAGTTCTTGGGGGGGAGGGCCCGAGCAGTACTTC.

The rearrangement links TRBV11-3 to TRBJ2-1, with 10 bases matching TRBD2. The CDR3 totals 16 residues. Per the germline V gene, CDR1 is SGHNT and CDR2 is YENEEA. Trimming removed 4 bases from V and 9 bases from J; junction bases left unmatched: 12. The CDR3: CASSSPSGSWSSEQFF. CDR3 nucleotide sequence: TGTGCCAGCAGCTCTCCTAGCGGGAGTTGGTCGAGTGAGCAGTTCTTC.

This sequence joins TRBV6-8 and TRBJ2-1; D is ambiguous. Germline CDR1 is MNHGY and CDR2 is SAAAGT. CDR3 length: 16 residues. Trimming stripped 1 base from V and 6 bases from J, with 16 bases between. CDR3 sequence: CASSYYDTPPLNEQFF. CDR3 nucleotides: TGTGCCAGCAGTTACTACGATACCCCCCCTCTCAATGAGCAGTTCTTC.

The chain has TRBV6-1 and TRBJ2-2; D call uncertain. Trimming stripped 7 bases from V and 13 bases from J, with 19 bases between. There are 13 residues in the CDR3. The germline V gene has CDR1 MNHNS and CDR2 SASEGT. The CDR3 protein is CASIPQNTDALFF. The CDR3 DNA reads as TGTGCCAGCATCCCCCAGAACACCGATGCGCTGTTTTTT.

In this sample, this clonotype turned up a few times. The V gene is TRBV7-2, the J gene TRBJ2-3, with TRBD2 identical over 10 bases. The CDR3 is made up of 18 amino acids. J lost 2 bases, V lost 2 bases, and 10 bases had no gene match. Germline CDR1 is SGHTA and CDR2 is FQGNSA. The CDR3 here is CASSLRRAGTSVTDTQYF. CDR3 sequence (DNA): TGTGCCAGCAGCTTACGCAGGGCCGGGACTAGCGTCACAGATACGCAGTATTTT.